Following are 7 T cell receptor beta chains from one sample sequenced in a study of T cell repertoires in cytomegalovirus infection. TCRdb used MiXCR to reprocess the reads, holding one entry per CDR3 protein. The sample has under 600,000 distinct CDR3 sequences, approximately 16% seen once. Sequenced material: CD8+ T cells from PBMCs. Receptor source: a human donor in good health (CMV status not recorded). Some clones in this sample may be carry-over from other donors' samples.

This clonotype was detected a few times. V gene TRBV29-1 combines with J gene TRBJ1-1; D not resolved. Trimming shortened V by 2 bases and J by 2 bases, and 9 bases separated the two germline ends. The germline V gene encodes CDR1 SQVTM and CDR2 ANQGSEA. The CDR3 totals 13 residues. CDR3 region: CSVENHLNTEAFF. CDR3 coding DNA: TGCAGCGTTGAAAACCACCTTAACACTGAAGCTTTCTTT.

This rearrangement joins TRBV20-1 to TRBJ2-7; 12 nucleotides line up with TRBD2. V dropped 6 bases and J dropped 4; count of bases not matched to a gene: 4. This CDR3 spans 13 amino acids. Germline V gene sequence: CDR1 DFQATT, CDR2 SNEGSKA (reference sequence). The CDR3 sequence: CSAGLAGMYEQYF. In nucleotides, the CDR3 is TGCAGTGCCGGACTAGCGGGAATGTACGAGCAGTACTTC.

The chain couples TRBV20-1 to TRBJ1-5, with D perhaps matching TRBD1 (6 bases). The CDR3 contains 14 residues. The V gene's germline CDR1 is DFQATT and CDR2 SNEGSKA (reference sequence). Trimming left V 8 bases short and J 0 bases short, with 14 bases between. CDR3 in DNA: TGCAGTCACAGGGAATTCCATAGCAATCAGCCCCAGCATTTT. Amino acids: CSHREFHSNQPQHF.

This clonotype was counted ten times or more. The chain uses TRBV12-3 or TRBV12-4 and TRBJ2-5; D may be TRBD2 (5 bases). V was trimmed by 3 bases and J by 0 bases, leaving 8 bases between them. The CDR3 runs to 14 residues. The CDR3 here is CASSFTGYQETQYF. DNA for the CDR3: TGTGCCAGCAGTTTCACGGGATACCAAGAGACCCAGTACTTC.

The chain combines TRBV20-1 with TRBJ2-4; 7 nucleotides line up with TRBD1. This CDR3 spans 14 amino acids. The V gene's germline CDR1 is DFQATT and CDR2 SNEGSKA (reference sequence). Trimming cost V 6 bases and J 0 bases; bases outside gene matches: 5. The CDR3 region has the DNA TGCAGTGCAAATACAGGGGTAGCCAAAAACATTCAGTACTTC. Translated: CSANTGVAKNIQYF.

V gene TRBV6-6 combines with J gene TRBJ1-2; D remains unclear. V lost 7 bases, J lost 8 bases, and 17 bases lay in between. This CDR3 has 13 amino acids. The V gene's germline CDR1 is MNHNY and CDR2 SVGAGI (reference sequence). CDR3 in DNA: TGTGCCAGCACCCGCTCATTCGGAGAAGGCTACACCTTC. This encodes CASTRSFGEGYTF.

Notes on this clonotype: The CDR3 end shows no conserved phenylalanine or tryptophan, and so a read error is likely. The chain uses TRBV20-1 and TRBJ2-7; D uncertain. CDR3 size: 9 residues. V shed 6 bases and J shed 4 bases, with 4 bases lying between them. Germline V lookup: CDR1 DFQATT, CDR2 SNEGSKA (reference sequence). The CDR3 DNA reads TGCAGTGCGGGGTACGAGCAGTACTTA. Protein product: CSAGYEQYL.